Here is one TCR beta chain with its context. Its target is not known. TCRdb reanalysed the reads using MiXCR and keeps one entry per CDR3 protein. Of roughly 760,000 distinct CDR3 sequences in the sample, about a third are singletons; the top ten hold 2.5% to 3.5%. The length of the CDR3 is 14 residues. Trimming cost V 2 bases and J 2 bases, with 7 bases left between them. Germline V gene lookup returns CDR1 MRHNA and CDR2 SNTAGT. The entry originates in a study of T cell repertoires in cytomegalovirus infection. Study observations and caveats: HLA-C-restricted CMV-specific TCR beta clonotypes prevailed in the ex vivo response.

This TCR came from a human donor in good health (CMV status not recorded). Some clones in this sample may be carry-over from other donors' samples. Sequenced input: PBMCs. This chain links TRBV6-4 with TRBJ1-5; a possible D gene is TRBD1 (5 bases). CDR3 nucleotides: TGTGCCAGCAGTGACCAGGGCGGCAATCAGCCCCAGCATTTT. Translating it yields CASSDQGGNQPQHF.